These 5 T cell receptor beta chains came from one sample sequenced in a study of T-cell memory formation after mild COVID-19. TCRdb reprocessed the 5' RACE reads via MiXCR and lists one record per CDR3 protein. This sample has approximately 260,000 distinct CDR3 sequences; about a sixth occur once, and the top ten carry under 25%. Sequences were obtained from PBMCs or a T cell subset sorted from them (not recorded which). The receptors were sampled from a man between 18 and 29 years old who had mild COVID-19 (a few samples of this study predate the infection). Cell type and time point are not known.

The V call is TRBV7-2, the J call TRBJ1-3; TRBD1 is a possible D gene (6 bases). The CDR3 covers 16 residues. Per germline, CDR1 SGHTA and CDR2 FQGNSA. The V and J ends lost 5 bases and 4 bases respectively, with 18 bases between them. The CDR3 nucleotides read TGTGCCAGCAGCGAAGGTGGGGGGGCACGAGGAAACACCATATATTTT. As protein: CASSEGGGARGNTIYF.

This clonotype is a singleton in its sample. V and J are TRBV12-3 or TRBV12-4 and TRBJ2-1; 10 bases are shared with TRBD2. The length of the CDR3 is 14 residues. J lost 9 bases, V lost 9 bases, and 11 bases had no gene match. The CDR3 protein is CASSAAGGPREQFF. The CDR3 nucleotides are TGTGCCAGTTCGGCAGCGGGGGGGCCGCGTGAGCAGTTCTTC.

V usage is TRBV7-2 and J usage is TRBJ1-2; 12 bases are a match to TRBD1. From germline, CDR1 is SGHTA and CDR2 FQGNSA. The CDR3 length is 18 residues. V shed 2 bases and J 1 base; nucleotides not matched to a gene: 8. CDR3 sequence (DNA): TGTGCCAGCAGCTTAATCTGGGACAGGGGGCAGGGTAACTATGGCTACACCTTC. Translating gives CASSLIWDRGQGNYGYTF.

This clonotype was counted many times. The chain combines TRBV18 with TRBJ2-7; D might be TRBD2 (5 bases). V was trimmed by 3 bases and J by 7 bases, leaving 7 bases between them. Germline lookup yields CDR1 KGHSH and CDR2 LQKENI. CDR3 length: 11 amino acids. The CDR3 spells CASSPPGEQYF. The CDR3 DNA reads TGTGCCAGCTCACCCCCGGGGGAGCAGTACTTC.

The V call is TRBV18, the J call TRBJ2-7; D unclear. Germline-derived CDR1 and CDR2 are KGHSH and LQKENI. CDR3 length: 12 amino acids. V lost 4 bases and J lost 5, with 9 bases in between. The CDR3 loop is CASSLGNHEQYV. The CDR3 DNA reads TGTGCCAGCTCACTGGGGAATCACGAGCAGTACGTC.